Included here is one TCR beta chain sequence, with context. Trimming took off 2 bases at V and 0 bases at J, with 8 bases between the two ends. The germline V gene encodes CDR1 SEHNR and CDR2 FQNEAQ (reference sequence). The CDR3 sequence is 15 residues long. The entry originates in a study of blood T cell repertoires in COVID-19. As for the study in general: Acute and convalescent COVID-19 specimens originated in the United States, Italy and Spain. From T cells, B-cell-depleted T cells, or PBMCs came the material, which was cDNA or gDNA.

Source study methods: For nucleated cells, counts were estimated from reference gene primer amplification. Assay used: immunoSEQ multiplex PCR; TCRdb lists only in-frame clones, some missing. That table supplies the V and J calls and clone size; D and trimming were determined from the DNA. The sample holds tens of thousands of clones, roughly 86% seen once. The chain carries TRBV7-9 and TRBJ2-1, with D possibly matching TRBD1 (7 bases). The source of this sequence is a woman aged 80 or older in a cohort sampled during active or convalescent COVID-19. The sample was peripheral blood. CDR3 sequence: CASSLQGGSYNEQFF. The DNA for the CDR3 is TGTGCCAGCAGCTTACAGGGGGGCTCCTACAATGAGCAGTTCTTC. The entire variable domain, with the rest obtained from reference TRBV7-9 and TRBJ2-1, is as follows: DTGVSQNPRHKITKRGQNVTFRCDPISEHNRLYWYRQTLGQGPEFLTYFQNEAQLEKSRLLSDRFSAERPKGSFSTLEIQRTEQGDSAMYLCASSLQGGSYNEQFFGPGTRLTVL.